The rows below give T cell receptor beta chains drawn from one sample of a study of shared clonotypes between healthy human individuals. Data came from immunoSEQ multiplex PCR; TCRdb stores just in-frame clones and leaves some out. The sample has under 850,000 clones, roughly 92% seen once. The sequencing input was naive CD8+ T cells sorted from blood. These receptors all come from a man aged 30 to 39 in good health. Both conserved end residues are part of each CDR3. A D gene is named only where the DNA matches it firmly. Not every row has a clone size; where given, it reads once, few, many or a size class.

>TRBV5-6|-|13|TRBJ2-2|-
CASSATGTGELFF
TGTGCCAGCAGCGCGACGGGTACCGGGGAGCTGTTTTTT
>TRBV5-5|once|15|TRBJ1-2|TRBD1
CASSSRGMGNYGYTF
TGTGCCAGCAGCTCCAGGGGGATGGGTAACTATGGCTACACCTTC
>TRBV29-1|-|17|TRBJ2-5|TRBD2
CSVVSLGLGFPQETQYF
TGCAGCGTTGTATCATTAGGACTAGGGTTCCCCCAAGAGACCCAGTACTTC
>TRBV2|-|13|TRBJ2-3|-
CASRGLLTDTQYF
TGTGCCAGCAGGGGACTCCTCACAGATACGCAGTATTTT
>TRBV10-3|-|13|TRBJ2-7|-
CAISDGEVYEQYF
TGTGCCATCAGTGACGGAGAGGTCTACGAGCAGTACTTC
>TRBV6-1|-|16|TRBJ2-3|-
CASSESPAGFIDTQYF
TGTGCCAGCAGTGAGTCTCCGGCGGGATTCATAGATACGCAGTATTTT
>TRBV18|-|14|TRBJ2-7|TRBD1
CASSSPGQDYEQYF
TGTGCCAGCTCATCTCCGGGACAGGACTACGAGCAGTACTTC
>TRBV4-1|-|13|TRBJ1-5|-
CASSQSGDQPQHF
TGCGCCAGCAGCCAATCCGGGGATCAGCCCCAGCATTTT
>TRBV18|-|17|TRBJ2-1|-
CASLTTRGYRSYNEQFF
TGTGCCAGCTTAACCACTCGGGGCTACCGCTCCTACAATGAGCAGTTCTTC
>TRBV2|-|20|TRBJ1-5|-
CASSETAMLVGDNSNQPQHF
TGTGCCAGCAGTGAAACCGCTATGCTAGTAGGGGACAATAGCAATCAGCCCCAGCATTTT
>TRBV27|few|13|TRBJ2-3|TRBD2
CATHGRDTDTQYF
TGTGCCACGCACGGGAGGGACACAGATACGCAGTATTTT
>TRBV4-3|-|15|TRBJ2-7|TRBD2
CASSQGTSGTYEQYF
TGCGCCAGCAGCCAAGGGACTAGCGGGACATACGAGCAGTACTTC
>TRBV7-3|-|17|TRBJ2-3|-
CASSLKGLETSTDTQYF
TGTGCCAGCAGCTTAAAGGGGCTAGAGACTAGCACAGATACGCAGTATTTT
>TRBV7-6|once|16|TRBJ2-1|-
CASSLAPGVPYNEQFF
TGTGCCAGCAGCTTAGCCCCAGGGGTTCCCTACAATGAGCAGTTCTTC
>TRBV9|-|16|TRBJ2-2|TRBD1
CASSARDRGNTGELFF
TGTGCCAGCAGCGCTAGGGACAGGGGTAACACCGGGGAGCTGTTTTTT
>TRBV2|-|17|TRBJ2-7|-
CATIQLYRDGNSYEQYF
TGTGCCACTATTCAACTGTACCGGGACGGGAACTCCTACGAGCAGTACTTC
>TRBV5-1|-|11|TRBJ2-5|-
CASSFGETQYF
TGCGCCAGCAGCTTCGGAGAGACCCAGTACTTC
>TRBV29-1|-|12|TRBJ2-7|-
CSVIMSSYEQYF
TGCAGCGTAATTATGAGCTCCTACGAGCAGTACTTC
>TRBV27|-|15|TRBJ2-1|TRBD1
CASSGQGPSYNEQFF
TGTGCCAGCAGTGGACAGGGACCATCCTACAATGAGCAGTTCTTC
>TRBV5-6|-|15|TRBJ1-5|-
CASSFLGAVNQPQHF
TGTGCCAGCAGCTTCCTGGGGGCCGTTAATCAGCCCCAGCATTTT
>TRBV18|-|16|TRBJ2-1|-
CASSPPVVSSYNEQFF
TGTGCCAGCTCACCACCGGTAGTCAGCTCCTACAATGAGCAGTTCTTC
>TRBV6-5|-|14|TRBJ2-2|-
CASSHTMGTGELFF
TGTGCCAGCAGTCACACCATGGGGACCGGGGAGCTGTTTTTT
>TRBV29-1|-|13|TRBJ1-2|-
CSVETDYRHGYTF
TGCAGCGTTGAAACAGATTACCGTCATGGCTACACCTTC
>TRBV29-1|-|20|TRBJ2-1|TRBD1
CSVEDRGKVIAAAVYNEQFF
TGCAGCGTTGAGGACAGGGGGAAAGTAATAGCGGCGGCCGTCTACAATGAGCAGTTCTTC
>TRBV28|once|17|TRBJ2-1|TRBD2
CASSLLLAGATDNEQFF
TGTGCCAGCAGTTTATTGCTAGCGGGAGCTACAGACAATGAGCAGTTCTTC
>TRBV6-1|-|14|TRBJ2-7|TRBD2
CASRLAGVNHEQYF
TGTGCCAGCAGGTTAGCGGGAGTAAACCACGAGCAGTACTTC
>TRBV14|-|17|TRBJ1-1|-
CASSLFGGSGRETEAFF
TGTGCCAGCAGCCTATTCGGGGGATCAGGCAGGGAAACTGAAGCTTTCTTT
>TRBV10-3|-|16|TRBJ2-1|-
CAISESGGGSYNEQFF
TGTGCCATCAGTGAATCCGGGGGTGGCTCCTACAATGAGCAGTTCTTC
>TRBV5-1|once|15|TRBJ1-4|-
CASSAGQGQVEKLFF
TGCGCCAGCAGCGCGGGCCAGGGTCAGGTTGAAAAACTGTTTTTT
>TRBV6-5|-|14|TRBJ2-5|TRBD2
CASSYALARETQYF
TGTGCCAGCAGTTACGCACTAGCGCGAGAGACCCAGTACTTC
>TRBV4-1|-|17|TRBJ1-2|TRBD1
CASSQDSGGTGIYGYTF
TGCGCCAGCAGCCAAGATTCGGGGGGGACAGGAATCTATGGCTACACCTTC
>TRBV7-8|few|16|TRBJ1-2|-
CASSFPPTYSNYGYTF
TGTGCCAGCAGCTTCCCACCGACGTACTCTAACTATGGCTACACCTTC
>TRBV2|-|17|TRBJ2-1|-
CASSVNMGEDLYNEQFF
TGTGCCAGCTCTGTTAACATGGGAGAAGACCTATACAATGAGCAGTTCTTC
>TRBV5-5|-|15|TRBJ2-2|-
CASSPTDRYPGELFF
TGTGCCAGCAGCCCAACTGACAGGTACCCCGGGGAGCTGTTTTTT
>TRBV15|-|16|TRBJ2-1|-
CATSRDSEETNNEQFF
TGTGCCACCAGCAGAGATAGTGAGGAGACTAACAATGAGCAGTTCTTC
>TRBV27|-|15|TRBJ2-7|TRBD2
CASSLSPGGLAEQYF
TGTGCCAGCAGTTTATCGCCGGGAGGACTTGCCGAGCAGTACTTC
>TRBV28|-|14|TRBJ1-4|-
CASRDLPNEEKLFF
TGTGCCAGCAGGGACTTACCAAATGAGGAAAAACTGTTTTTT
>TRBV5-6|-|15|TRBJ2-3|-
CASSPPTGGTDTQYF
TGTGCCAGCAGCCCCCCTACGGGCGGCACAGATACGCAGTATTTT
>TRBV11-2|-|15|TRBJ2-7|TRBD2
CASSGGTSGPPEQYF
TGTGCCAGCAGCGGGGGGACTAGCGGCCCTCCGGAGCAGTACTTC
>TRBV6-6|-|16|TRBJ2-2|TRBD2
CASSSLATANTGELFF
TGTGCCAGCAGTTCACTAGCGACCGCGAACACCGGGGAGCTGTTTTTT
>TRBV6-1|-|15|TRBJ2-3|TRBD1
CASWGDRASTDTQYF
TGTGCCAGCTGGGGGGACAGGGCGAGCACAGATACGCAGTATTTT
>TRBV9|-|23|TRBJ2-1|-
CASSVGSRTGGTGMLAGDGEQFF
TGTGCCAGCAGCGTAGGATCCCGAACGGGCGGGACAGGGATGCTAGCGGGAGATGGTGAGCAGTTCTTC
>TRBV6-5|once|16|TRBJ2-3|-
CASSYWAGSRTDTQYF
TGTGCCAGCAGTTACTGGGCCGGGAGTCGCACAGATACGCAGTATTTT
>TRBV2|-|18|TRBJ2-1|TRBD2
CASSQTGLAESSYNEQFF
TGTGCCAGCAGTCAGACAGGACTAGCGGAGAGCTCCTACAATGAGCAGTTCTTC
>TRBV5-1|-|15|TRBJ2-7|TRBD2
CASSLLAGYTYEQYF
TGCGCCAGCAGCTTACTAGCGGGATATACCTACGAGCAGTACTTC
>TRBV2|-|17|TRBJ2-2|TRBD1
CASSETWTGSNTGELFF
TGTGCCAGCAGTGAAACATGGACAGGTTCGAACACCGGGGAGCTGTTTTTT
>TRBV7-9|once|17|TRBJ2-7|TRBD2
CASSSFGVSGRRGEQYF
TGTGCCAGCAGCTCTTTCGGTGTGAGCGGGAGGAGGGGCGAGCAGTACTTC
>TRBV15|-|15|TRBJ1-4|-
CATSRDRSAGEKLFF
TGTGCCACCAGCAGAGATAGGTCGGCCGGTGAAAAACTGTTTTTT
>TRBV5-5|-|13|TRBJ2-7|TRBD2
CASEAGGAYEQYF
TGTGCCAGCGAGGCGGGAGGGGCGTACGAGCAGTACTTC
>TRBV11-2|-|13|TRBJ1-1|-
CASSDGQYTEAFF
TGTGCCAGCAGCGACGGACAGTACACTGAAGCTTTCTTT
>TRBV7-8|-|12|TRBJ2-1|-
CASSLRGDEQFF
TGTGCCAGCAGCTTACGCGGTGATGAGCAGTTCTTC
>TRBV5-5|-|13|TRBJ2-7|TRBD1
CASSETGAHEQYF
TGTGCCAGCAGCGAAACAGGGGCCCACGAGCAGTACTTC
>TRBV27|-|14|TRBJ2-1|-
CASSPRGWEDEQFF
TGTGCCAGCAGTCCGAGGGGGTGGGAGGATGAGCAGTTCTTC
>TRBV11-2|-|13|TRBJ2-1|TRBD2
CASSLDQGGLQFF
TGTGCCAGCAGCTTAGATCAGGGAGGGTTGCAGTTCTTC
>TRBV25-1|-|14|TRBJ2-5|-
CASSELLARETQYF
TGTGCCAGCAGTGAATTACTAGCTCGAGAGACCCAGTACTTC
>TRBV7-6|once|15|TRBJ2-7|TRBD1
CASSLFDRAGDEQYF
TGTGCCAGCAGCTTATTCGACAGGGCCGGCGACGAGCAGTACTTC
>TRBV25-1|-|17|TRBJ2-1|-
CASSESTMGTGRNEQFF
TGTGCCAGCAGTGAATCCACCATGGGAACAGGGAGGAATGAGCAGTTCTTC
>TRBV5-1|-|13|TRBJ2-7|-
CASSLPAPYEQYF
TGCGCCAGCAGCCTACCAGCCCCCTACGAGCAGTACTTC
>TRBV6-6|-|13|TRBJ2-1|-
CASSYPTLNEQFF
TGTGCCAGCAGTTACCCAACCCTCAATGAGCAGTTCTTC